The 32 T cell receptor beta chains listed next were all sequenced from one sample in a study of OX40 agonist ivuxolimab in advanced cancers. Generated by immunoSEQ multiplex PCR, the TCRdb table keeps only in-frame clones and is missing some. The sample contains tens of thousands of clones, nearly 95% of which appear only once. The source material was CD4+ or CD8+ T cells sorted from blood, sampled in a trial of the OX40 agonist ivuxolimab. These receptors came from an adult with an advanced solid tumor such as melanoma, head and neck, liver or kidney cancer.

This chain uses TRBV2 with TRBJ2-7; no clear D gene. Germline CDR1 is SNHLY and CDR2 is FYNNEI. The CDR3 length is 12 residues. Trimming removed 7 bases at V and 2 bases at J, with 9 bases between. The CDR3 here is CASKARTYEQYF. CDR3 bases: TGTGCCAGCAAGGCGAGGACCTACGAGCAGTACTTC.

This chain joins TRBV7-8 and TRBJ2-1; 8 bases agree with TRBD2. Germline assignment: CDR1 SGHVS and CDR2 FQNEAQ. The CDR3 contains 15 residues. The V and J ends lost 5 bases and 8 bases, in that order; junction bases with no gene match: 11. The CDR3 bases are TGTGCCAGCAGCCCGGAAGGTAGCGGGAATTATGAGCAGTTCTTC. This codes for CASSPEGSGNYEQFF.

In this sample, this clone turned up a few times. The CDR3 here is CASSLAGPLSSYEQYF. The CDR3 DNA reads TGTGCCAGCAGCTTAGCAGGTCCCCTTTCCTCTTACGAGCAGTACTTC. The chain combines TRBV5-4 with TRBJ2-7; D is undetermined. The length of the CDR3 is 16 residues. Germline CDR1 SGHNT, CDR2 YYREEE (reference sequence). V shed 2 bases and J shed 4 bases, with 19 bases lying between them.

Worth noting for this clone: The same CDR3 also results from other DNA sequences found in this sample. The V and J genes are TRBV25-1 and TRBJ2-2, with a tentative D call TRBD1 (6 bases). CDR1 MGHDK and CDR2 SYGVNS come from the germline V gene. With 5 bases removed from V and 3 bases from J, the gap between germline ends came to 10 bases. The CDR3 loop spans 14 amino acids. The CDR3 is CASSQGQDTGELFF. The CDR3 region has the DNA TGTGCCAGCAGTCAGGGGCAGGACACCGGGGAGCTGTTTTTT.

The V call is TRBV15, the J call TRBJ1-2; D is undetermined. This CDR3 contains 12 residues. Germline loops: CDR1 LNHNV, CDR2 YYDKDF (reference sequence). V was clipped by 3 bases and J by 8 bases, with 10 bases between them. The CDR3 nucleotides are TGTGCCACCAGCAGGGGAATGGAGGGCTACACCTTC. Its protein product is CATSRGMEGYTF. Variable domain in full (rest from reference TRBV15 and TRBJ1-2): DAMVIQNPRYQVTQFGKPVTLSCSQTLNHNVMYWYQQKSSQAPKLLFHYYDKDFNNEADTPDNFQSRRPNTSFCFLDIRSPGLGDTAMYLCATSRGMEGYTFGSGTRLTVV.

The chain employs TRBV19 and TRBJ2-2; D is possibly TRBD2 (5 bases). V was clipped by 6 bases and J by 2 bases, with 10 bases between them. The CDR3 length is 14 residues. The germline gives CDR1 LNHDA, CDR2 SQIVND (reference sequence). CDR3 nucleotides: TGTGCCAGTAGGACCGGGGAAAACACCGGGGAGCTGTTTTTT. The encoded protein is CASRTGENTGELFF.

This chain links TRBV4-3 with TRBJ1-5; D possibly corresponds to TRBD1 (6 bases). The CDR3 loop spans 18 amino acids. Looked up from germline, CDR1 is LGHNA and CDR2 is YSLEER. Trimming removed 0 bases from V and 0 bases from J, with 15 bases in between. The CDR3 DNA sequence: TGCGCCAGCAGCCAAGAACCCGACAGGTCGGATAGCAATCAGCCCCAGCATTTT. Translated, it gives CASSQEPDRSDSNQPQHF.

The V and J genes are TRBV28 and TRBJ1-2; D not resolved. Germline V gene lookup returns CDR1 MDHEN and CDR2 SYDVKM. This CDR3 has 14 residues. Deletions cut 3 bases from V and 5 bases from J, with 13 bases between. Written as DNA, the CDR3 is TGTGCCAGCAGTTTCGGGGAAGAAGATTATGGCTACACCTTC. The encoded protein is CASSFGEEDYGYTF.

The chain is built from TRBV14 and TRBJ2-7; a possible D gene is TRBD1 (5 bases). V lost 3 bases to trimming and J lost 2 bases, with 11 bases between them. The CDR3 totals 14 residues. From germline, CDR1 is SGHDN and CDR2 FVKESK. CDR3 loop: CASSQYDRTYEQYF. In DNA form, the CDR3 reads TGTGCCAGCAGCCAGTATGACAGAACCTACGAGCAGTACTTC.

The CDR3 loop reads CASSPLPTARRSPLHF. The CDR3 DNA reads as TGTGCCAGCAGTCCGCTACCGACGGCACGGCGTTCACCCCTCCACTTT. This sequence joins TRBV27 and TRBJ1-6; D remains unclear. The ends were cut back, 5 bases at V and 9 bases at J, with 20 bases in the middle. The CDR3 consists of 16 residues. From germline, CDR1 is MNHEY and CDR2 SMNVEV (reference sequence).

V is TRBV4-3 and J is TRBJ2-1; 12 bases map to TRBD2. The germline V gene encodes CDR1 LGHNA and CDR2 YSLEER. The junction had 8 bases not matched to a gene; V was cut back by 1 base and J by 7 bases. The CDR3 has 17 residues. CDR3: CASSQGTSGRWGNEQFF. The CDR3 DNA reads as TGCGCCAGCAGCCAAGGAACTAGCGGGAGGTGGGGGAATGAGCAGTTCTTC.

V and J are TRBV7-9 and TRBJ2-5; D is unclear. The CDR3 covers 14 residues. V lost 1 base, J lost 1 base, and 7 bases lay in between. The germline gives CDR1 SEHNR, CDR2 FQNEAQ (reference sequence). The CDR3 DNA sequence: TGTGCCAGCAGCTTAGTGGGCTCCCAAGAGACCCAGTACTTC. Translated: CASSLVGSQETQYF.

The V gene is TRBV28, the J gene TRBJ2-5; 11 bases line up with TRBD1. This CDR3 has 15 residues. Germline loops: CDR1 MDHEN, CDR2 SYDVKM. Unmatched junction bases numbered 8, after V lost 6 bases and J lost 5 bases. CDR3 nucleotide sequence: TGTGCCAGCAGCTGGCTGGACAGGGGGCTTGAGACCCAGTACTTC. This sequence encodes CASSWLDRGLETQYF.

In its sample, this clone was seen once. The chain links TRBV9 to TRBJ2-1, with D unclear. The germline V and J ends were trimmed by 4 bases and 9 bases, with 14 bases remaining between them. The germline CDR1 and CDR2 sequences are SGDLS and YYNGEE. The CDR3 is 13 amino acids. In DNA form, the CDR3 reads TGTGCCAGCAGCCTCTCTAGTTACGGTGAGCAGTTCTTC. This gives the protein CASSLSSYGEQFF.

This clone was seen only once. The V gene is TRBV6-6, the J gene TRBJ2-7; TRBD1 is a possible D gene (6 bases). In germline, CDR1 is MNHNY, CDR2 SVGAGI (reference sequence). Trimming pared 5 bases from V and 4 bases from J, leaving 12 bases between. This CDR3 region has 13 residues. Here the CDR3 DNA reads TGTGCCAGCAGTCTACAGGGAAGGTACGAGCAGTACTTC. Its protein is CASSLQGRYEQYF.

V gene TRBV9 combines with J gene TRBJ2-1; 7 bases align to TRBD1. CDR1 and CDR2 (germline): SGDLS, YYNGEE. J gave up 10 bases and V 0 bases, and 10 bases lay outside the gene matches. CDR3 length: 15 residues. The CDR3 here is CASSVGGAGGDEQFF. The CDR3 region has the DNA TGTGCCAGCAGCGTAGGTGGGGCAGGGGGAGACGAGCAGTTCTTC.

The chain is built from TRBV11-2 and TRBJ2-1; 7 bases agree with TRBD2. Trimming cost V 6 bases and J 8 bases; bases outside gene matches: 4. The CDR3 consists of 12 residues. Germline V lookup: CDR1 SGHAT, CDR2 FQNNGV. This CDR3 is CASRLAMDEQFF. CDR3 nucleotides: TGTGCCAGCAGACTAGCGATGGATGAGCAGTTCTTC.

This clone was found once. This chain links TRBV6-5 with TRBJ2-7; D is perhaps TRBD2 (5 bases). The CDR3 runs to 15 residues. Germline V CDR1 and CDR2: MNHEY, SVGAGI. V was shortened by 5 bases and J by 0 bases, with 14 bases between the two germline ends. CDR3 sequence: CASSPIARSSYEQYF. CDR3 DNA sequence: TGTGCCAGCAGTCCCATAGCGCGAAGCTCCTACGAGCAGTACTTC.

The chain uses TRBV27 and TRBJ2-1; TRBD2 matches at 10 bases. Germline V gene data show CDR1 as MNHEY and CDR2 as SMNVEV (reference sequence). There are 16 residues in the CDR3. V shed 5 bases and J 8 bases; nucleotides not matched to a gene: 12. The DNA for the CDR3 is TGTGCCAGCAGTCCCGAATGGGCTAGCGGGAGCTATGAGCAGTTCTTC. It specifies CASSPEWASGSYEQFF.

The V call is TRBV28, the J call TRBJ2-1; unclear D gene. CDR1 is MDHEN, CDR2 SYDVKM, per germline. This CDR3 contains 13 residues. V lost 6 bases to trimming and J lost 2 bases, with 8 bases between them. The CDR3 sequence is CASRSPPYNEQFF. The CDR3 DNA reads TGTGCCAGCAGGAGTCCCCCCTACAATGAGCAGTTCTTC.

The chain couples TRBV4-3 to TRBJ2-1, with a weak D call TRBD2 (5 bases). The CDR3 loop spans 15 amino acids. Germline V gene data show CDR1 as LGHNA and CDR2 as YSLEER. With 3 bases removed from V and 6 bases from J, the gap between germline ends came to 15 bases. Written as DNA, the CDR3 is TGCGCCAGCAGCCAGTCCCGTCAGGCGGGCAATGAGCAGTTCTTC. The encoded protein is CASSQSRQAGNEQFF.

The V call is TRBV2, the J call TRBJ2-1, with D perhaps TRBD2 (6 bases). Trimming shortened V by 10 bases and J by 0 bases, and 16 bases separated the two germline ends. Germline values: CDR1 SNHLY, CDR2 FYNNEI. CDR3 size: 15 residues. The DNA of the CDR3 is TGTGCCACCTCCGCCGACGGGAGCTCCTACAATGAGCAGTTCTTC. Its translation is CATSADGSSYNEQFF.

The CDR3, as DNA: TGTGCCAGCAGCGCTCCGGGACAGGGGGCCATCACTGAAGCTTTCTTT. Its translation: CASSAPGQGAITEAFF. The chain recombines TRBV9 with TRBJ1-1; TRBD1 agrees at 12 bases. The CDR3 has 16 residues. J was trimmed by 4 bases and V by 3 bases; bases with no gene match: 7. In germline, CDR1 is SGDLS, CDR2 YYNGEE.

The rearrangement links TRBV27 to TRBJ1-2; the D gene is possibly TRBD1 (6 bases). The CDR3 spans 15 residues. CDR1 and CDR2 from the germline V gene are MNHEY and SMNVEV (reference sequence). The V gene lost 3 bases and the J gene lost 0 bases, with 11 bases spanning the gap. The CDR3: CASSFGGLTNYGYTF. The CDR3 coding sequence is TGTGCCAGCAGTTTCGGGGGGCTGACTAACTATGGCTACACCTTC.

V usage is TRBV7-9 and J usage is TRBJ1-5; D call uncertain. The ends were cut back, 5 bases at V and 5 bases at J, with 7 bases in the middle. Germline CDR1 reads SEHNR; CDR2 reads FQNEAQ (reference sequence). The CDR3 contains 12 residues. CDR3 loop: CASSLGYQPQHF. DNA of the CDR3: TGTGCCAGCAGCCTAGGGTATCAGCCCCAGCATTTT.

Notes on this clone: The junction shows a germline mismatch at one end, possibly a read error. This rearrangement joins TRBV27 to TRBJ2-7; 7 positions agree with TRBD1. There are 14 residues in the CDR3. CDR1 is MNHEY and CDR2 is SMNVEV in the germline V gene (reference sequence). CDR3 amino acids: CAGSLSAGGYEQYF. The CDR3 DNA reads TGTGCCGGCAGTTTATCGGCAGGGGGCTACGAGCAGTACTTC.

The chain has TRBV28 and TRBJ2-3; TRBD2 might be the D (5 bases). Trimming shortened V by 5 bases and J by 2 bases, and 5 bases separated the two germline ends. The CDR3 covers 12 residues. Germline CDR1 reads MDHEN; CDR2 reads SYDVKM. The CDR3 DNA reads TGTGCCAGCAGTCTAGCCACAGATACGCAGTATTTT. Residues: CASSLATDTQYF.

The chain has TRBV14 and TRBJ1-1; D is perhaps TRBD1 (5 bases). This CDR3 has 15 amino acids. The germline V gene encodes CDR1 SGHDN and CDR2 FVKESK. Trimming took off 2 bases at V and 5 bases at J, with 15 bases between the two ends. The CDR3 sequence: CASSQWTGGETEAFF. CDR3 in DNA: TGTGCCAGCAGCCAATGGACTGGGGGGGAAACTGAAGCTTTCTTT.

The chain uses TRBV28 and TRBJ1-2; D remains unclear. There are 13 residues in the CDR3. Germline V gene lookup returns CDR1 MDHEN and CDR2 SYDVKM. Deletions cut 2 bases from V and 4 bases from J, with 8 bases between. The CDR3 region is CASSLKETYGYTF. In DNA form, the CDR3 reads TGTGCCAGCAGTTTAAAGGAAACCTATGGCTACACCTTC.

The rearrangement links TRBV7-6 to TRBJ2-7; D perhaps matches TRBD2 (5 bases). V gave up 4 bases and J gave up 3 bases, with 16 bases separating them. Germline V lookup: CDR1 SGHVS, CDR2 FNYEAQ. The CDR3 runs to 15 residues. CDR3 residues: CASSSEVGSDYEQYF. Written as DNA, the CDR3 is TGTGCCAGCAGCTCCGAAGTGGGGAGTGACTACGAGCAGTACTTC.

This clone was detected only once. This chain's CDR3 is CASRGRDSYTGELFF. Here the CDR3 DNA reads TGTGCCAGCAGGGGGAGGGACAGCTACACCGGGGAGCTGTTTTTT. The chain has TRBV28 and TRBJ2-2; perhaps D is TRBD1 or TRBD2 (7 bases each). This CDR3 is built from 15 residues. V was clipped by 6 bases and J by 3 bases, with 14 bases between them. Germline CDR1 reads MDHEN; CDR2 reads SYDVKM.

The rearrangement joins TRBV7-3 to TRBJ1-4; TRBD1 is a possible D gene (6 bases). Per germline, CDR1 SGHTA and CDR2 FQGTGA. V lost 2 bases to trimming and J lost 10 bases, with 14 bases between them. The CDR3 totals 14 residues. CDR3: CASSLSRQERKLFF. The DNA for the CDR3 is TGTGCCAGCAGCTTATCCCGACAGGAGAGAAAACTGTTTTTT.